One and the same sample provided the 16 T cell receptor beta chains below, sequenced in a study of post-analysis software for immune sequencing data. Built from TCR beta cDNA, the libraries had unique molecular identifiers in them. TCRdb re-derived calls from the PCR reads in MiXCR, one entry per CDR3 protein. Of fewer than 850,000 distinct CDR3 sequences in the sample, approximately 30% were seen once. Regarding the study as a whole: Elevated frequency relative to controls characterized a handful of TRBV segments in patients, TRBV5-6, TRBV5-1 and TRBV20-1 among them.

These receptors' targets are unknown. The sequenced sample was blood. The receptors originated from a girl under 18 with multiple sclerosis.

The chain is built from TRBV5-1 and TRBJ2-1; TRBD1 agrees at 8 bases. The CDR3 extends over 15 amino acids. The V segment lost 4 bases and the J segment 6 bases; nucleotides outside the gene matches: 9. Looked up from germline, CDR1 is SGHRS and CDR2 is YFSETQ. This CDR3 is CASSEGTGACNEQFF. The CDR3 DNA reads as TGCGCCAGCAGCGAAGGGACAGGAGCCTGCAATGAGCAGTTCTTC.

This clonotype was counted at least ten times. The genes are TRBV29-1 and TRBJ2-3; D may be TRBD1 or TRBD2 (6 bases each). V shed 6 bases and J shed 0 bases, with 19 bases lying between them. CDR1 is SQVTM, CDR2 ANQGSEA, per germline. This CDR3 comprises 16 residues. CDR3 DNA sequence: TGCAGCGTCCTTGGGGGGCTAGCGACTAGCACAGATACGCAGTATTTT. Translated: CSVLGGLATSTDTQYF.

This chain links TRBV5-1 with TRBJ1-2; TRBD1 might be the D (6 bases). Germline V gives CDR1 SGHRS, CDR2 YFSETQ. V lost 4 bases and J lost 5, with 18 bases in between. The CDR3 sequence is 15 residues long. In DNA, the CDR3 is TGCGCCAGCAGCCTCAATAGGACAGAAGCTTATGGCTACACCTTC. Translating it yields CASSLNRTEAYGYTF.

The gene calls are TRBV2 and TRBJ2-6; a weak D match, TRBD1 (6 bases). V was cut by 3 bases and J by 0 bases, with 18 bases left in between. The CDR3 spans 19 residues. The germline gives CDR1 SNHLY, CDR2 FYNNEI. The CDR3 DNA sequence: TGTGCCAGCAGTGAGACAGGCAACCACCACCACTCTGGGGCCAACGTCCTGACTTTC. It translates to CASSETGNHHHSGANVLTF.

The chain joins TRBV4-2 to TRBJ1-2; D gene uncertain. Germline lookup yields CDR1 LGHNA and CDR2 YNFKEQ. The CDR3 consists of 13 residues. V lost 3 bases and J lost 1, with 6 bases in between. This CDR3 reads CASSQSLNYGYTF. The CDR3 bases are TGTGCCAGCAGCCAGTCCCTTAACTATGGCTACACCTTC.

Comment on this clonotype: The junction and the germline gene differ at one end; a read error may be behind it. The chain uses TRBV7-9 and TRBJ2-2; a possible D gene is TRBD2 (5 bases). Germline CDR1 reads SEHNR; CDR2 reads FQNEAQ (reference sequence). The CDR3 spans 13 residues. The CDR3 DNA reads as TGTGCCAGAGATACCAGCGTCACCGGGGAACTGTTTTTT. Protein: CARDTSVTGELFF.

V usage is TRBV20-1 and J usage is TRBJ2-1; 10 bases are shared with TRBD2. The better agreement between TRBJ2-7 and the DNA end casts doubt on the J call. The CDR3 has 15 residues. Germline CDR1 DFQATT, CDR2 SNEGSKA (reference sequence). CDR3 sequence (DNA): TGCAGTGCTAGACCGACTAGCGGGCCCCACAATGAGCAGTACTTC. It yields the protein CSARPTSGPHNEQYF.

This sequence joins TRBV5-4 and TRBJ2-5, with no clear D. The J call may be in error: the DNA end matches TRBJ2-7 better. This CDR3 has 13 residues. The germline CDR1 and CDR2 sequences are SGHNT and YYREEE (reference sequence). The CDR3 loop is CASSLVGVAEQYF. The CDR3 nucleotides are TGTGCCAGCAGCTTGGTTGGGGTTGCCGAGCAGTACTTC.

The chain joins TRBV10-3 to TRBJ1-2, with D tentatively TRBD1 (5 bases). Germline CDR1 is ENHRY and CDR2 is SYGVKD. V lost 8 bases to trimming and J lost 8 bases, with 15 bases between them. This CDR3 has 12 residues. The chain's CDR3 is CAIGQGGEGYTF. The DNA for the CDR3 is TGTGCCATCGGGCAGGGAGGAGAGGGCTACACCTTC.

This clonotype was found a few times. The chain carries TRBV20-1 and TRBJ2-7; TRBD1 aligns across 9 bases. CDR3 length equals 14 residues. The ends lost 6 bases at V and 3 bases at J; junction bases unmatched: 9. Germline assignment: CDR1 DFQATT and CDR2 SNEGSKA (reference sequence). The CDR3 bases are TGCAGTGCCCTTGAACCGGGACAGGGCTACGAGCAGTACTTC. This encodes CSALEPGQGYEQYF.

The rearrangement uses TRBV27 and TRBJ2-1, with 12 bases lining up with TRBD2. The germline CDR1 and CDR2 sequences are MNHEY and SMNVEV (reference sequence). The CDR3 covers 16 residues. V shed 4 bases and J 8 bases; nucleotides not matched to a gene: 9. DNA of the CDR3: TGTGCCAGCAGTTGGGGCTGGGGACTAGCGGGTTATGAGCAGTTCTTC. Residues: CASSWGWGLAGYEQFF.

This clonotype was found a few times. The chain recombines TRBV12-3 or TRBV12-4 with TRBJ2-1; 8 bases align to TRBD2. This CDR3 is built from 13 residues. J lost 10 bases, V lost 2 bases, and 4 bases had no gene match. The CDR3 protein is CASSLLSGTEQFF. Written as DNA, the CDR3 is TGTGCCAGCAGTTTACTTAGCGGGACCGAGCAGTTCTTC.

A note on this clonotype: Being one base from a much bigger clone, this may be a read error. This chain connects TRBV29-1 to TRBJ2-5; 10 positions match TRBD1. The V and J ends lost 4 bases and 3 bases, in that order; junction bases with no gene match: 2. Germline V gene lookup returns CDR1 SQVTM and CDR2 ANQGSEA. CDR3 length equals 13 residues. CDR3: CSVGQGAKETQYF. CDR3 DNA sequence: TGCAGCGTTGGACAGGGGGCTAAAGAGACCCAGTACTTC.

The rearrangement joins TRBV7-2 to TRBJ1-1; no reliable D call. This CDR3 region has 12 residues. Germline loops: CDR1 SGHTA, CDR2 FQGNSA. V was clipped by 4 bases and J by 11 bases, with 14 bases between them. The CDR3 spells CASSSLGPQAFF. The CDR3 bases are TGTGCCAGCAGCTCGCTGGGCCCCCAGGCTTTCTTT.

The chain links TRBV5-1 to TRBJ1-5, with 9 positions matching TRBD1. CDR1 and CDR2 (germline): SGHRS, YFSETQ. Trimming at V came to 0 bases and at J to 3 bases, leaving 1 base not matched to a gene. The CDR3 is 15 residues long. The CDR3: CASSLGDRVNQPQHF. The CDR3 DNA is TGCGCCAGCAGCTTGGGGGACAGGGTCAATCAGCCCCAGCATTTT.

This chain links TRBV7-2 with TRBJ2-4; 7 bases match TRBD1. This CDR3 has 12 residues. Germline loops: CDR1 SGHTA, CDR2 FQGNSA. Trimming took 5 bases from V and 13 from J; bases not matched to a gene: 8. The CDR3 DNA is TGTGCCAGCAGCCATGACAGGGCCCACCAGTACTTC. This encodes CASSHDRAHQYF.